Listed here are 5 T cell receptor beta chains from one sample, sequenced in a study of blood T cells in healthy people across ages. Through a sample-barcoded 5' primer and a J-beta primer mix, a second PCR was run for roughly 6 to 12 cycles. In TCRdb, the 5' RACE reads were re-called with MiXCR into one record per CDR3 protein. Of 600,000 or so distinct CDR3 sequences listed, about 30% are singletons. Sample: blood. Receptors were obtained from a woman older than 75 in good health.

The chain recombines TRBV24-1 with TRBJ2-3, with a tentative D call TRBD1 (5 bases). CDR1 KGHDR and CDR2 SFDVKD come from the germline V gene. This CDR3 is built from 14 residues. Between the trimmed V and J ends, which lost 2 bases and 4 bases, there was a span of 9 bases. Here the CDR3 DNA reads TGTGCCACCAGTGATTCCCCCAGGGCAGATACGCAGTATTTT. It specifies CATSDSPRADTQYF.

Turning to this clonotype: Being one base from a much bigger clone, this may be a read error. The chain couples TRBV28 to TRBJ2-5; no definite D call. Trimming removed 5 bases from V and 11 bases from J, with 15 bases in between. This CDR3 spans 12 amino acids. Germline values: CDR1 MDHEN, CDR2 SYDVKM. In DNA form, the CDR3 reads TGTGCCAGCAGTGCCTTTGAAGTTGAGCAGTACTTC. Translating it yields CASSAFEVEQYF.

There are many counts of this clonotype. The chain combines TRBV4-3 with TRBJ2-4, with 7 bases matching TRBD2. Germline CDR1 and CDR2: LGHNA and YSLEER. Trimming at V came to 0 bases and at J to 0 bases, leaving 5 bases not matched to a gene. The CDR3 runs 17 residues. As DNA, the CDR3 is TGCGCCAGCAGCCAAGAGTGGGAGGGGATAGCCAAAAACATTCAGTACTTC. Residues: CASSQEWEGIAKNIQYF.

This clonotype showed up just a few times. V is TRBV6-1 and J is TRBJ1-6; 7 bases line up with TRBD1. V dropped 7 bases and J dropped 8; count of bases not matched to a gene: 8. Looked up from germline, CDR1 is MNHNS and CDR2 is SASEGT. The CDR3 has 14 amino acids. CDR3: CASNIGTEDSPLHF. DNA of the CDR3: TGTGCCAGCAATATTGGGACAGAAGATTCACCCCTCCACTTT.

This clonotype has at least ten counts. The V call is TRBV20-1, the J call TRBJ2-3, with a weak D call TRBD1 (6 bases). V gave up 4 bases and J gave up 2 bases, with 16 bases separating them. From germline, CDR1 is DFQATT and CDR2 SNEGSKA (reference sequence). This CDR3 has 15 amino acids. CDR3 amino acids: CSAMGAPTNTDTQYF. As DNA, the CDR3 is TGCAGTGCTATGGGGGCCCCGACTAACACAGATACGCAGTATTTT.